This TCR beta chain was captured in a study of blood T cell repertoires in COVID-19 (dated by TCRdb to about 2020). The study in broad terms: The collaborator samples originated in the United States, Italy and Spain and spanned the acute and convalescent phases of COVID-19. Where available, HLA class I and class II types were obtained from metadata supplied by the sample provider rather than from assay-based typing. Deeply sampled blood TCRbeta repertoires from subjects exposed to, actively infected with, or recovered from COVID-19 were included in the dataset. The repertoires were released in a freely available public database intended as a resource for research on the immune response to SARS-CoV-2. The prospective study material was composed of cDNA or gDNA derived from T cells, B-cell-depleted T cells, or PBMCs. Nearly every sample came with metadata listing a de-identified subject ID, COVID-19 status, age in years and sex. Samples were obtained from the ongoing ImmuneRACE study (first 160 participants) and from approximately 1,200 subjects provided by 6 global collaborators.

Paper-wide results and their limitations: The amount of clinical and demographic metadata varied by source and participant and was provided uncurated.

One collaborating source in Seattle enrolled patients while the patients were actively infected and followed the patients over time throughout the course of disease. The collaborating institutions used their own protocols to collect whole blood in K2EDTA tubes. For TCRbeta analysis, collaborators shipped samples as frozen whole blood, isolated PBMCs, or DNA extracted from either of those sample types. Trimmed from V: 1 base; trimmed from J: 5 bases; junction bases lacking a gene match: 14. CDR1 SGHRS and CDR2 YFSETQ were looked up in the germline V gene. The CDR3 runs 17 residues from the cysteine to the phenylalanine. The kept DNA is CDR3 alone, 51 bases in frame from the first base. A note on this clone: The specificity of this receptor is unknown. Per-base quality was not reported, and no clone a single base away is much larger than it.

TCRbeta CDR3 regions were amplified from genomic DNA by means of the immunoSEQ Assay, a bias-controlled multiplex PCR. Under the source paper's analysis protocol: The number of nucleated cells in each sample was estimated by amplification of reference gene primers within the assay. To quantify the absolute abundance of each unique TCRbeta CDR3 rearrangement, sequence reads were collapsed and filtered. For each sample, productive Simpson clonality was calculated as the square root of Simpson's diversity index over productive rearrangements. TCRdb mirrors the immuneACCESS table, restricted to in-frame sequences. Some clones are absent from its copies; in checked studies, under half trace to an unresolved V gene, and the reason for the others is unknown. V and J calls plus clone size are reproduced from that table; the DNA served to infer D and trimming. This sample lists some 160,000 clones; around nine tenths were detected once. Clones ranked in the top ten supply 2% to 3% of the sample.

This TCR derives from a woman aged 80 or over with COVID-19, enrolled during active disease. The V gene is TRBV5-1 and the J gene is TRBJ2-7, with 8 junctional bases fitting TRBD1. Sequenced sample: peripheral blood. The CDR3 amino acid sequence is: CASSLNSIGQGVNEQYF. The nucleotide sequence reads TGCGCCAGCAGCTTGAATTCAATAGGACAGGGAGTCAACGAGCAGTACTTC.